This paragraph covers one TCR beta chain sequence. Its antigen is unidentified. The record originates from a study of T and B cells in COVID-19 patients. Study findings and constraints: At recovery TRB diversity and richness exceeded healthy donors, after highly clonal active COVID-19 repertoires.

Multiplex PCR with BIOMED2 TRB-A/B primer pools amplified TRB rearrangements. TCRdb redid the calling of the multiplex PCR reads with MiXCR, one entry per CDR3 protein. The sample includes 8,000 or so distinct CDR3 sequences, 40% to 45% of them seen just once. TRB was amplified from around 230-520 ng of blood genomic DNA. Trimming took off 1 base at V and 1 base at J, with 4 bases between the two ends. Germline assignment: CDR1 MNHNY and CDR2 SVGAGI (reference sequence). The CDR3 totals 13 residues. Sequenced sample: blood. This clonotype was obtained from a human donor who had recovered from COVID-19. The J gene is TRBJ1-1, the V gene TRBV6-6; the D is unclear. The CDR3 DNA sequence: TGTGCCAGCAGTTACTTGGGGAACACTGAAGCTTTCTTT. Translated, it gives CASSYLGNTEAFF.